The source of this T cell receptor beta chain is a study of blood T cell repertoires in COVID-19. Looking at the study overall: The United States, Italy and Spain supplied acute and convalescent COVID-19 samples. Sample material is recorded as cDNA or gDNA derived from T cells, B-cell-depleted T cells, or PBMCs.

The CDR3 length is 16 residues. V shed 1 base and J 4 bases; nucleotides not matched to a gene: 7. CDR1 is SGHTA and CDR2 is FQGNSA in the germline V gene. Original processing methods: Reference gene primer amplification yielded estimated nucleated cell counts. Using immunoSEQ multiplex PCR, the repertoire was profiled, and TCRdb retains in-frame clones only, with some absent. V and J calls and clone size follow that table, whereas D and trimming were derived from the DNA. The sample consists of approximately 190,000 clones, 70% to 90% of them appearing once. Sequencing used peripheral blood. The J gene is TRBJ2-5, the V gene TRBV7-2; 9 bases line up with TRBD2. This receptor was taken from a man in his 70s with active or convalescent COVID-19. The CDR3, as DNA: TGTGCCAGCAGCTTAGTGGCTAGCGGGGTAGGAGAGACCCAGTACTTC. It encodes CASSLVASGVGETQYF.